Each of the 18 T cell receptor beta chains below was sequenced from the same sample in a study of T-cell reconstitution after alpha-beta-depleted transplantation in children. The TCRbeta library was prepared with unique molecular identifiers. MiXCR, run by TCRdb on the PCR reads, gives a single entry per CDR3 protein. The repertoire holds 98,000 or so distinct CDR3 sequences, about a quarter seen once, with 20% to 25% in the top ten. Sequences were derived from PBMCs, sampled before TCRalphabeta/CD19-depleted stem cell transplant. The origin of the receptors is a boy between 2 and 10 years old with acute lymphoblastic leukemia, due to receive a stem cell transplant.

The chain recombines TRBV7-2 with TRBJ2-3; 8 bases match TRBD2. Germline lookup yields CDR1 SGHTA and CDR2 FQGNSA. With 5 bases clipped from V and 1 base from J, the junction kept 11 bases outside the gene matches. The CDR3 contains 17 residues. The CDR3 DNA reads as TGTGCCAGCAGCGGAGGGGTGGGACTAGGGGGCACAGATACGCAGTATTTT. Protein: CASSGGVGLGGTDTQYF. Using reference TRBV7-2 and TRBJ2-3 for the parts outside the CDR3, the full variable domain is GAGVSQSPSNKVTEKGKDVELRCDPISGHTALYWYRQSLGQGLEFLIYFQGNSAPDKSGLPSDRFSAERTGGSVSTLTIQRTQQEDSAVYLCASSGGVGLGGTDTQYFGPGTRLTVL.

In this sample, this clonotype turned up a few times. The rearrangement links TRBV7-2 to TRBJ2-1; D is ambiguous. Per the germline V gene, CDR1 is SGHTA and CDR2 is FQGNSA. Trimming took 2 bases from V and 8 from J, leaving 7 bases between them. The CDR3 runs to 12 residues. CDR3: CASSLRLYEQFF. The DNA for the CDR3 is TGTGCCAGCAGCTTACGCCTCTATGAGCAGTTCTTC.

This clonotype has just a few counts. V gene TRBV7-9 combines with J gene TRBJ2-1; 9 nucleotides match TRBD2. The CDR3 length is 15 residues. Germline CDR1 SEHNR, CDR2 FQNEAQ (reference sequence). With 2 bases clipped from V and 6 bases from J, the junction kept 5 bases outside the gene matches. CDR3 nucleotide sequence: TGTGCCAGCAGCTTACCGGGACTAGCCCTCAATGAGCAGTTCTTC. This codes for CASSLPGLALNEQFF.

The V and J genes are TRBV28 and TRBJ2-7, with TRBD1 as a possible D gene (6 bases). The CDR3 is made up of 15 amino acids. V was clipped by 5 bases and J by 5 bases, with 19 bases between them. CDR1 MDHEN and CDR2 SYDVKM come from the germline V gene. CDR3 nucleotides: TGTGCCAGCAGTCTCCTAAGACAGGCGGCCAACGAGCAGTACTTC. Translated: CASSLLRQAANEQYF. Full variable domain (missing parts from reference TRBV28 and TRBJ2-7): DVKVTQSSRYLVKRTGEKVFLECVQDMDHENMFWYRQDPGLGLRLIYFSYDVKMKEKGDIPEGYSVSREKKERFSLILESASTNQTSMYLCASSLLRQAANEQYFGPGTRLTVT.

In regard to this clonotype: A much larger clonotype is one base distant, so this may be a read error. The CDR3 reads CACSFLQGDEQYF. CDR3 coding DNA: TGTGCCTGCAGTTTTCTACAGGGGGACGAGCAGTACTTC. The chain is built from TRBV27 and TRBJ2-7, with 8 bases aligning to TRBD1. This CDR3 comprises 13 residues. CDR1 and CDR2 from the germline V gene are MNHEY and SMNVEV (reference sequence).

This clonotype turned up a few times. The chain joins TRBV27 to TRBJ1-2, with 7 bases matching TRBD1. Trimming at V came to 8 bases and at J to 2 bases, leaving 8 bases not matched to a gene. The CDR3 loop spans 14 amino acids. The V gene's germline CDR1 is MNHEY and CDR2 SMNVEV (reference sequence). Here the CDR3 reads CASSPDRSNYGYTF. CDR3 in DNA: TGTGCCAGCTCCCCGGACAGGTCCAACTATGGCTACACCTTC.

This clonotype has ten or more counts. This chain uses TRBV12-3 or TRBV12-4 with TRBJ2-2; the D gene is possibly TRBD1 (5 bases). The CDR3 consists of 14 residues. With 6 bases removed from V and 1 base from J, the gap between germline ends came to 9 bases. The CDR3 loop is CASRLQGNTGELFF. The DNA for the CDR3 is TGTGCCAGCAGATTGCAGGGGAACACCGGGGAGCTGTTTTTT.

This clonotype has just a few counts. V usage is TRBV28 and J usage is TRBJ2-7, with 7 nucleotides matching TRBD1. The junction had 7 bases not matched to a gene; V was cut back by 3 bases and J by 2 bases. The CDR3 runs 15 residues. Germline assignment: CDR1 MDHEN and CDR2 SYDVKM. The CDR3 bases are TGTGCCAGCAGTTTCGGGGACAGAGCCCCCTACGAGCAGTACTTC. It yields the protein CASSFGDRAPYEQYF. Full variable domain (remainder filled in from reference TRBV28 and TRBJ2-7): DVKVTQSSRYLVKRTGEKVFLECVQDMDHENMFWYRQDPGLGLRLIYFSYDVKMKEKGDIPEGYSVSREKKERFSLILESASTNQTSMYLCASSFGDRAPYEQYFGPGTRLTVT.

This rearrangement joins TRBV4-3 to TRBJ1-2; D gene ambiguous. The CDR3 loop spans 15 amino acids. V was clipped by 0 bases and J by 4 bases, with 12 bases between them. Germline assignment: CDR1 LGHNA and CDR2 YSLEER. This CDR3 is CASSQELQARYGYTF. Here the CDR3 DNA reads TGCGCCAGCAGCCAAGAATTGCAGGCTCGCTATGGCTACACCTTC.

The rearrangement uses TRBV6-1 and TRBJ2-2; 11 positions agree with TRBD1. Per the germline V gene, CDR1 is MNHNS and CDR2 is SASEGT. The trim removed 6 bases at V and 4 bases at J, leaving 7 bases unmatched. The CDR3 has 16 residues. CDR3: CASRASGQGVTGELFF. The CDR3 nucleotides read TGTGCCAGCAGAGCTTCGGGACAGGGGGTCACCGGGGAGCTGTTTTTT.

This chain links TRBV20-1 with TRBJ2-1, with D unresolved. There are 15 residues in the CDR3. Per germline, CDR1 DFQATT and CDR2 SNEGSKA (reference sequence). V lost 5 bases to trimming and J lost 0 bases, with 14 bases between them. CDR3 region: CSAEWALSSYNEQFF. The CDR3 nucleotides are TGCAGTGCTGAGTGGGCGTTAAGCTCCTACAATGAGCAGTTCTTC.

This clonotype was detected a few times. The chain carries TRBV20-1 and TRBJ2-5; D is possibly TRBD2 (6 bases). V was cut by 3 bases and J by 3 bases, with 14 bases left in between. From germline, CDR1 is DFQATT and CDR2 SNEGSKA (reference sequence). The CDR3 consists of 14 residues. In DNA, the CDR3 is TGCAGTGCTAGTCGTGGACTAAGCGAAGAGACCCAGTACTTC. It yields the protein CSASRGLSEETQYF.

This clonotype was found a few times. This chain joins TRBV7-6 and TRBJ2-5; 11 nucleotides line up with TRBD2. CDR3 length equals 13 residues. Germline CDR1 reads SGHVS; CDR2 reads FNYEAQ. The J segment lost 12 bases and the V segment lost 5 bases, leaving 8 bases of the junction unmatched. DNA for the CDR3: TGTGCCAGCAGCCCTACTAGCGGGAGTATGGAGTACTTC. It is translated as CASSPTSGSMEYF.

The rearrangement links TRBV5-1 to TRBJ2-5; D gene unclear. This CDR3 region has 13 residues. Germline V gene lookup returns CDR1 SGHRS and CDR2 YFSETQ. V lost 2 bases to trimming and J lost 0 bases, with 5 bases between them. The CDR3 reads CASSFWYQETQYF. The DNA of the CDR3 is TGCGCCAGCAGCTTTTGGTACCAAGAGACCCAGTACTTC.

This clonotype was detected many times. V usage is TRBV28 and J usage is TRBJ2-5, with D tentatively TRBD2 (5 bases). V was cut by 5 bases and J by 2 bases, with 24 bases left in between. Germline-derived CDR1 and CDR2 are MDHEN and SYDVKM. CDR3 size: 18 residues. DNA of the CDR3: TGTGCCAGCAGTCCCCCCTTAGGCAGCGGAACATCTCAAGAGACCCAGTACTTC. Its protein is CASSPPLGSGTSQETQYF.

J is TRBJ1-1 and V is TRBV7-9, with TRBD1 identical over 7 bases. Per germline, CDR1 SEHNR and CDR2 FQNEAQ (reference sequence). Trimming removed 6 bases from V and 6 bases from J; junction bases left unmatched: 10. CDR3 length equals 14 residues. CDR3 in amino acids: CASSNRGSLPEAFF. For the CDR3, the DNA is TGTGCCAGCAGTAACAGGGGATCGTTACCTGAAGCTTTCTTT.

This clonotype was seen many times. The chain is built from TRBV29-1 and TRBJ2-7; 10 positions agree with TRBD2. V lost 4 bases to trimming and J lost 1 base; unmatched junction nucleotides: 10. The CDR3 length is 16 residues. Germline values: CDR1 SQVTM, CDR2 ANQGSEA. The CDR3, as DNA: TGCAGCGTTGTGTCGCTAGCGGGAGTGGGATCCTACGAGCAGTACTTC. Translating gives CSVVSLAGVGSYEQYF.

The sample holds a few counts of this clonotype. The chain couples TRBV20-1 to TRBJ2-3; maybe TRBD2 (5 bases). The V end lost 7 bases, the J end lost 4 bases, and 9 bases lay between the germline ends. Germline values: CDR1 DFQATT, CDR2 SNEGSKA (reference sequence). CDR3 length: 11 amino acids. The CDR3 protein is CSVPLADTQYF. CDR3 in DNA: TGCAGTGTCCCACTAGCAGATACGCAGTATTTT.